This T cell receptor beta chain was recovered during a study of patients and donors after allogeneic stem cell transplantation (dated by TCRdb to 2020 to 2022). This clonotype was seen only a few times. This clone's antigen is unknown. Within one base of it there is no much larger clone, and no base qualities were kept. CDR1 and CDR2, per the germline V gene, are SNHLY and FYNNEI. Cut back by 4 bases and 6 bases, the V and J ends lie 15 bases apart. The CDR3 starts with the cysteine, ends with the phenylalanine, and has 14 residues. Of all the DNA, just the CDR3 is kept, 42 bases in frame from base 1. Libraries were made using RT-PCR. The sample was run on a NextSeq 550. TCRdb cleaned the public reads at Q25 with fastp, built clones with MiXCR and kept in-frame beta chains. Rows matching on CDR3 protein sequence are summarized as one entry with the most common DNA and genes. The sample table holds approximately 11,000 distinct CDR3 sequences, of which 20% to 25% were seen once. The top ten hold around 52% of the sample.

Material for sequencing was blood, either unsorted or a sorted T cell fraction (not recorded which). The chain couples TRBV2 to TRBJ1-1, with a tentative D gene TRBD1 over 5 matching bases. The source is a human donor who was either an allogeneic HSCT recipient or a stem cell or donor lymphocyte infusion donor (not recorded which). It is not recorded whose cells these are; they may come from a transplant donor. The nucleotide sequence reads as follows: TGTGCCAGCAGTGGCCGTCAGGGTCTGGCTGAAGCTTTCTTT. The translation is CASSGRQGLAEAFF.